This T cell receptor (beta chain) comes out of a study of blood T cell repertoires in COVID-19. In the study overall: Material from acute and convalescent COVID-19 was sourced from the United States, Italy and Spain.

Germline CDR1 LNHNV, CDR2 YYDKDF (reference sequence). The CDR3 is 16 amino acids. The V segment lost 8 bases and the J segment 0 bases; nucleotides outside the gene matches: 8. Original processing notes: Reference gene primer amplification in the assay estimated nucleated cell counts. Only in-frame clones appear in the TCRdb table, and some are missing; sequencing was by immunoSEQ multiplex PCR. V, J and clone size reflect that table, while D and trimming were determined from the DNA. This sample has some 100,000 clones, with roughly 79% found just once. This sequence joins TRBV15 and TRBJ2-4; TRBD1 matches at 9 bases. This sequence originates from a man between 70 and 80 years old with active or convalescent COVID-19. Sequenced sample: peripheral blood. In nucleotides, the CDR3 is TGTGCCACCCTACCCGACAGGGGGGTAGCCAAAAACATTCAGTACTTC. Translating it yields CATLPDRGVAKNIQYF.